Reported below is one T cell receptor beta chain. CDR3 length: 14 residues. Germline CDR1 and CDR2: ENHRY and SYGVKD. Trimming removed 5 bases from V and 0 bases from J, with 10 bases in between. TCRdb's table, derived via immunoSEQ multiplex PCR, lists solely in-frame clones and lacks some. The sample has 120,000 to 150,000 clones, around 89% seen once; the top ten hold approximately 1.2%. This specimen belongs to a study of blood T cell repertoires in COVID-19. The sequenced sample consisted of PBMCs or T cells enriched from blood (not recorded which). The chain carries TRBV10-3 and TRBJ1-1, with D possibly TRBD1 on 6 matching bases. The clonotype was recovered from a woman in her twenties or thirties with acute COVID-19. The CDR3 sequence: CAISSDRMNTEAFF. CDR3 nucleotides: TGTGCCATCAGTTCTGACAGGATGAACACTGAAGCTTTCTTT.